What follows are 15 T cell receptor beta chains derived from one specimen sequenced in a study of blood T cell repertoires in COVID-19. TCRdb's table, derived via immunoSEQ multiplex PCR, lists solely in-frame clones and lacks some. Among 200,000 or so clones listed, roughly 89% were seen once. The sample comprised PBMCs or T cells enriched from blood (not recorded which). These receptors were obtained from a woman aged 40-49 years with acute COVID-19.

This chain links TRBV19 with TRBJ1-6, with unresolved D. V lost 4 bases and J lost 12, with 13 bases in between. From germline, CDR1 is LNHDA and CDR2 SQIVND (reference sequence). The CDR3 sequence is 13 residues long. The CDR3 DNA reads TGTGCCAGTAGTAGTTACGACCAGGAACCCCTCCACTTT. The encoded protein is CASSSYDQEPLHF.

The genes are TRBV7-9 and TRBJ2-3, with TRBD2 matching 14 bases. The CDR3 contains 17 residues. Germline loops: CDR1 SEHNR, CDR2 FQNEAQ (reference sequence). V lost 5 bases and J lost 0; bases outside the gene matches: 4. The CDR3 region has the DNA TGTGCCAGCAGCCCCAGACTAGCGGGGGGGAGCACAGATACGCAGTATTTT. Translating gives CASSPRLAGGSTDTQYF.

The chain has TRBV7-2 and TRBJ2-2; 7 nucleotides agree with TRBD1. This CDR3 contains 15 residues. Germline loops: CDR1 SGHTA, CDR2 FQGNSA. The ends lost 4 bases at V and 5 bases at J; junction bases unmatched: 7. Here the CDR3 reads CASSSTGAATGELFF. CDR3 nucleotide sequence: TGTGCCAGCAGCTCAACAGGGGCCGCGACCGGGGAGCTGTTTTTT.

V and J are TRBV15 and TRBJ2-7, with D possibly TRBD1 on 5 matching bases. The length of the CDR3 is 13 residues. Deletions cut 1 base from V and 3 bases from J, with 7 bases between. Germline V lookup: CDR1 LNHNV, CDR2 YYDKDF (reference sequence). The CDR3 loop reads CATSRVQGYEQYF. The CDR3 nucleotides read TGTGCCACCAGCAGAGTTCAGGGCTACGAGCAGTACTTC.

This chain connects TRBV3-1 (or the pseudogene TRBV3-2) to TRBJ2-7; 8 bases map to TRBD1. With 3 bases clipped from V and 4 bases from J, the junction kept 2 bases outside the gene matches. The CDR3 length is 13 residues. Germline values: CDR1 LGHDT, CDR2 YNNKEL (reference sequence). The CDR3 here is CASSHGQGYEQYF. The CDR3 nucleotides are TGTGCCAGCAGCCACGGACAGGGTTACGAGCAGTACTTC.

This clone showed up just once. This chain connects TRBV2 to TRBJ2-5; 9 positions match TRBD1. This CDR3 spans 15 amino acids. Per germline, CDR1 SNHLY and CDR2 FYNNEI. Trimming at V came to 4 bases and at J to 5 bases, leaving 8 bases not matched to a gene. The DNA of the CDR3 is TGTGCCAGCAGTGCCCGGGGACAGGGTCGGGAGACCCAGTACTTC. It codes for CASSARGQGRETQYF.

The chain links TRBV7-8 to TRBJ1-4, with a possible D match to TRBD1 (6 bases). The CDR3 is 15 residues long. V lost 4 bases and J lost 4, with 13 bases in between. The germline gives CDR1 SGHVS, CDR2 FQNEAQ. The CDR3 protein is CASSSMDRLNEKLFF. CDR3 in DNA: TGTGCCAGCAGCTCCATGGACAGACTTAATGAAAAACTGTTTTTT.

This clone was picked up many times. The V call is TRBV11-3, the J call TRBJ1-1; D gene uncertain. CDR3 length: 13 amino acids. Looked up from germline, CDR1 is SGHNT and CDR2 is YENEEA. V lost 1 base and J 3 bases, leaving 6 bases between the germline ends. The DNA of the CDR3 is TGTGCCAGCAGCTTAGCCTCGTACACTGAAGCTTTCTTT. Translated: CASSLASYTEAFF.

The chain recombines TRBV19 with TRBJ2-1; 10 bases agree with TRBD2. In germline, CDR1 is LNHDA, CDR2 SQIVND (reference sequence). The CDR3 consists of 15 residues. J lost 5 bases, V lost 5 bases, and 6 bases had no gene match. In nucleotides, the CDR3 is TGTGCCAGTAGTGTACTAGCGGGATTACACAATGAGCAGTTCTTC. Its protein is CASSVLAGLHNEQFF. Full variable domain (remainder filled in from reference TRBV19 and TRBJ2-1): DGGITQSPKYLFRKEGQNVTLSCEQNLNHDAMYWYRQDPGQGLRLIYYSQIVNDFQKGDIAEGYSVSREKKESFPLTVTSAQKNPTAFYLCASSVLAGLHNEQFFGPGTRLTVL.

This clone was seen many times. This rearrangement joins TRBV18 to TRBJ2-1, with 12 bases identical to TRBD2. The junction had 7 bases not matched to a gene; V was cut back by 1 base and J by 0 bases. The CDR3 is 19 amino acids. Germline CDR1 KGHSH, CDR2 LQKENI. CDR3 residues: CASSPRGLAGGSSYNEQFF. The CDR3 bases are TGTGCCAGCTCACCACGGGGTCTAGCGGGAGGGAGCTCCTACAATGAGCAGTTCTTC.

The chain combines TRBV9 with TRBJ1-1, with 7 bases fitting TRBD1. In germline, CDR1 is SGDLS, CDR2 YYNGEE. The CDR3 covers 14 residues. V lost 4 bases and J lost 3; bases outside the gene matches: 6. The CDR3 DNA reads as TGTGCCAGCAGCCACCAGGGGGGAGACACTGAAGCTTTCTTT. Protein sequence: CASSHQGGDTEAFF.

V gene TRBV9 combines with J gene TRBJ2-3; D might be TRBD2 (6 bases). This CDR3 has 15 amino acids. The V gene lost 6 bases and the J gene lost 1 base, with 15 bases spanning the gap. CDR1 is SGDLS and CDR2 is YYNGEE in the germline V gene. Written as DNA, the CDR3 is TGTGCCAGCAATGGGCGGGACCTTCGCACAGATACGCAGTATTTT. This sequence encodes CASNGRDLRTDTQYF. Using reference TRBV9 and TRBJ2-3 for the parts outside the CDR3, the full variable domain is DSGVTQTPKHLITATGQRVTLRCSPRSGDLSVYWYQQSLDQGLQFLIQYYNGEERAKGNILERFSAQQFPDLHSELNLSSLELGDSALYFCASNGRDLRTDTQYFGPGTRLTVL.

This chain uses TRBV20-1 with TRBJ2-5; TRBD2 agrees at 7 bases. The CDR3 has 16 amino acids. Germline-derived CDR1 and CDR2 are DFQATT and SNEGSKA (reference sequence). J was trimmed by 3 bases and V by 3 bases; bases with no gene match: 13. The CDR3 loop is CSASSPGAGREETQYF. For the CDR3, the DNA is TGCAGTGCTAGTTCCCCCGGAGCGGGGCGCGAAGAGACCCAGTACTTC.

The chain is built from TRBV29-1 and TRBJ2-7, with 8 nucleotides matching TRBD1. The CDR3 spans 12 residues. Germline V gene lookup returns CDR1 SQVTM and CDR2 ANQGSEA. J was trimmed by 3 bases and V by 6 bases; bases with no gene match: 4. Here the CDR3 reads CSVETGGYEQYF. In DNA, the CDR3 is TGCAGCGTAGAAACAGGGGGCTACGAGCAGTACTTC.

J is TRBJ2-1 and V is TRBV6-5; D is possibly TRBD2 (6 bases). In germline, CDR1 is MNHEY, CDR2 SVGAGI. V lost 0 bases and J lost 6, with 12 bases in between. The CDR3 runs 15 residues. This chain's CDR3 is CASSYSRGSGNEQFF. CDR3 coding DNA: TGTGCCAGCAGTTACTCGCGGGGATCGGGCAATGAGCAGTTCTTC.